The sequence of this T cell receptor beta chain was determined in a study of cytomegalovirus exposure and HLA in healthy donors (dated by TCRdb to about 2017). Turning to the overall study: According to an earlier analysis of 587 of the donors, some 180 million T cells yielded 90 million to 130 million unique TCR beta sequences and about 280 Gb of sequence data. Five DR-DQ haplotypes were treated as single units for association and clustering because of strong linkage in the cohort. All discovery cohort repertoires had been generated using a single sequencing platform. Across approximately 400 genotyped donors of the cohort, an average of about 240,000 unique TCR beta nucleotide sequences per donor were sequenced, and roughly a sixth of those sequences were non-productive. A later genetic analysis used genome-wide SNP genotypes for 398 of the 666 donors, treating that subset as a discovery cohort. An earlier analysis of 500 to 650 of the donors applied high-throughput TCR beta sequencing to assess whether each TCR beta V gene segment acted as functional or pseudogenic. To predict cytomegalovirus infection status, the study combined high-throughput TCR immunosequencing, statistical association of individual TCRs with disease status, and machine learning. The later analysis used no new phenotypic data to find candidate immune exposures, relying instead on TCR beta sequences and their occurrence across donors. Of the 398 genotyped donors, roughly 80% fell in the genetic ancestry cluster associated with self-reported Caucasian donors. The study aimed to test whether cataloging public T cell receptors could reveal signatures of past pathogen exposure. Both class I and class II loci were covered by HLA typing, at four-digit resolution. The number of donors typed differed by locus, with roughly 620-630 for A, B, C, DRB1 and DQB1, around 520 for DQA1, under 610 for DPA1, and some 440 for DPB1. Donor age, sex, ethnicity and CMV serostatus were collected together with the repertoire data. In a later analysis, previously published TCR beta repertoires from hundreds of donors were re-analyzed and high-resolution HLA genotyping was added so that TCR occurrence patterns could be studied. Besides the first cohort of 550 to 750 subjects, a separate validation cohort made up of 90 to 150 different subjects was used. An early release covering roughly 600 HLA-typed donors comprised roughly 300 gigabases of sequencing data and tens of millions of unique TCR sequences. The T cell repertoires of 550 to 850 subjects were profiled by immunosequencing and related to cytomegalovirus serostatus.

In regard to this clone: Its antigen specificity is not known. No clone much larger than this one lies a single base away; base qualities are absent.

Library generation was performed with the immunoSEQ multiplex PCR assay. For the multiplex PCR, a mixture combining 60 forward primers for TCR Vbeta segments and 13 reverse primers for TCR Jbeta segments was used. The CDR3 region of rearranged TCR beta genes was amplified from genomic DNA by a multiplex PCR assay. Amplified TCR beta libraries were sequenced as 87-base-pair reads on the Illumina HiSeq System. In the source study's methods: Across the roughly 600 repertoires, a later analysis counted tens of millions of unique TCR beta chains, 9 million to 14 million of which were shared by at least two donors. Raw reads were error-corrected and collapsed into unique sequences with a nearest-neighbor algorithm that merged closely related sequences to remove PCR and sequencing errors. Alignment of CDR3 sequences to IMGT reference sequences was used to assign V, D and J gene segments. For a sequence to be retained, a match of at least six nucleotides was required to both a V gene segment and a J gene segment. A rearrangement was called productive if the CDR3 had no stop codons and remained in frame with V and J, and every other rearrangement was called non-productive. Following IMGT convention, CDR3 was defined as the stretch from the second conserved V-encoded cysteine to the conserved J-encoded phenylalanine. Sequences without an unambiguous match to a single V gene segment were excluded from the earlier analysis of about 630 of the donors. In an earlier analysis of a few hundred of the donors, V segments were called functional above 56.7% productive rearrangements and were called segregating when the between-donor standard deviation exceeded 5%. A statistical classification framework was developed to diagnose cytomegalovirus status using the catalog of TCR beta chain sequences. V and J gene assignment, in a later analysis, came from comparing TCR nucleotide sequences with IMGT/GENE-DB human TR gene sequences. The TCRdist pipeline was used in a later analysis to assign CDR3 sequences and most-parsimonious VDJ recombination scenarios. In a later analysis, each TCR beta chain was defined by its CDR3 amino acid sequence together with its V-gene family, and reads without a unique V-gene family were excluded. A later analysis removed several hundred highly shared, low-generation-probability nucleotide sequences to deal with suspected cross-contamination and a sequencing artifact. In a later analysis, a clonal expansion index for each public chain was calculated from normalized within-repertoire ranks of inferred template counts. Generation probabilities in a later analysis came from a VDJ recombination model fitted to out-of-frame rearrangements, and those results were checked against IGoR. A later analysis scored TCR-TCR, TCR-HLA and TCR-CMV co-occurrence with hypergeometric tests, applying a repertoire-size bias correction to TCR pairs. False discovery rates were estimated in a later analysis by permuting HLA or CMV assignments 20 times. In a later analysis, co-occurring TCRs were grouped with DBSCAN, and TCRdist sequence similarity was added when clustering was performed within HLA-allele-positive subsets. Repertoires with fewer than 30,000 or more than 120,000 public chains, plus five repertoires with anomalous nucleotide sharing, were excluded from co-occurrence clustering. The clones in this table, taken by TCRdb from immuneACCESS, are in-frame only. Not every clone is retained; where verified, under half of the shortfall comes from an unresolved V gene, and the cause of the rest is unknown. V and J calls and clone size are those listed in that table; D and trimming were worked out from the DNA. For this sample the table gives around 200,000 clones, of which approximately 80% were detected only once. The ten largest clones capture about a tenth of the sample.

V is reduced by 1 base and J by 5 bases, leaving a spacing of 8 bases between them. CDR1 LGHNA and CDR2 YSLEER were looked up in the germline V gene. The CDR3 goes from the cysteine to the phenylalanine over 13 residues. The read is trimmed to its CDR3 DNA, 39 bases read in frame from base 1. The cohort was made up of 500 to 850 healthy bone marrow donors. At the time of sampling, all cohort members were nominally healthy, though unrecorded immune exposures were likely present. The donor tested CMV seropositive, placing the donor among the 289 seropositive members of the cohort. Each donor provided a peripheral blood sample, and peripheral blood mononuclear cells were used for TCR beta sequencing. The Qiagen DNeasy Blood Extraction Kit was used to extract genomic DNA from the blood cell samples. What the work shows at the level of the full study, not this receptor alone: The presence/absence analyses assumed that sequencing depth was roughly uniform across donors, and that assumption may not be true. In an earlier analysis of approximately 590 of the donors, most TCR beta V segments appeared in productive rearrangements about 87% or about 30% of the time, broadly matching IMGT annotations. The authors suggested that the approach could potentially be extended to other disease states and immunological phenotypes. A later analysis reported that several top co-occurrence clusters appeared linked to parvovirus B19, influenza, CMV and Epstein-Barr virus. While some public TCRs were present in many individuals, most TCR sequences turned up only very rarely across donors. A later analysis found that HLA-associated TCR beta chains were more clonally expanded and had lower generation probabilities than equally common non-associated chains. In a later analysis, most CMV-associated TCR beta chains were found to appear HLA-restricted, with HLA associations seemingly driven largely by CMV exposure. This cohort had only TCR beta chains sequenced, and the lack of alpha or paired-chain data limited which features could be detected. In vitro tests confirmed that a few of the cytomegalovirus-associated TCR beta chains recognize cytomegalovirus antigens. The only immune exposure information available for the cohort was CMV serostatus. V-gene and J-gene trimming of TCR beta chains was associated with a missense DCLRE1C variant in a later genetic analysis, and the association was replicated in an independent cohort. The 87-base-pair reads could not distinguish some IMGT-functional V segments, including TRBV6-2 and TRBV6-3, so those segments were excluded. The classifier was reported to diagnose cytomegalovirus status with high specificity and sensitivity in both the original and validation cohorts. In a later analysis, the rate of TCR association differed among HLA loci, with DRB1 alleles having the most associated TCRs and HLA-C alleles having the fewest. The study listed 164 TCR beta chains as associated with cytomegalovirus. Because HLA typing was unavailable for some donors at each locus, only the typed subset was used in association tests. Because counts were too low, approximately 15 rarely observed V segments, including chromosome 9 orphons, were excluded from the earlier analysis of several hundred of the donors. The sequencing pipeline was judged likely to have produced a cluster of highly shared sequence variants as a technical artifact. Specific HLA alleles were associated with 15,000 to 20,000 TCR beta sequences at a false discovery rate of 0.05 in a later analysis. In a later genetic analysis, fewer N-insertions in productive TCRs were reported among donors in an Asian-associated ancestry cluster than the approximately 710-donor mean. Linkage disequilibrium might explain the correlated functional status among segregating V segments, but an unknown experimental factor could not be excluded. A further reported finding was that TCR beta sequences accurately predicted the HLA-A and HLA-B alleles for most subjects in the first cohort. When HLA alleles, especially DR and DQ, strongly co-occurred, attributing TCR associations to individual alleles was difficult.

The sequence joins TRBV4-3 to TRBJ1-2, with the D gene call left open. The sample comprised PBMCs. The TCR originated in a woman aged 45 to 65 in good health and CMV-seropositive. The DNA sequence is TGCGCCAGCAGCCAAGTAAGCGGATATGGCTACACCTTC. This is translated as CASSQVSGYGYTF.